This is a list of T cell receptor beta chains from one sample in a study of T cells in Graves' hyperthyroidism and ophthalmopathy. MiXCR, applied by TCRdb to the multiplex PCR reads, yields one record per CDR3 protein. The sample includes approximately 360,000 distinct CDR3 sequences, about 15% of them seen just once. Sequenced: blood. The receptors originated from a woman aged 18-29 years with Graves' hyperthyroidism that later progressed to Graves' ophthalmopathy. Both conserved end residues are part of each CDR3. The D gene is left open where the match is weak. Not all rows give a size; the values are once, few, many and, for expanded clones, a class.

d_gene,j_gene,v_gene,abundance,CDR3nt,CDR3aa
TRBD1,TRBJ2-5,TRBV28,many,TGTGCCAGCAGTTTACCCGGACAGGGACGGGAGACCCAGTACTTC,CASSLPGQGRETQYF
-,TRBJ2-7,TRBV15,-,TGTGCCACCGGCAGACCCCCGGGGGTAAACTCCTACGAGCAGTACTTC,CATGRPPGVNSYEQYF
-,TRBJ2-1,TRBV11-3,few,TGTGCCAGCAGCTTAGGAAGGGCGTCTGAGCAGTTCTTC,CASSLGRASEQFF
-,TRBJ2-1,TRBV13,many,TGTGCCAGCAGCTTGGTGGTAGCGACGGACAATGAGCAGTTCTTC,CASSLVVATDNEQFF
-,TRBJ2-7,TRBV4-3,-,TGCGCCAGCAGCCAATCGGGATCGGGATACGAGCAGTACTTC,CASSQSGSGYEQYF
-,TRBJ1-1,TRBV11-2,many,TGTGCCAGCAGCTCCCTACCGGGGGGACTCATGAACACTGAAGCTTTCTTT,CASSSLPGGLMNTEAFF
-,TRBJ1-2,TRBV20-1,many,TGCAGTGCTAGAGATAAGAGGACGGTGGAAAACTATGGCTACACCTTC,CSARDKRTVENYGYTF
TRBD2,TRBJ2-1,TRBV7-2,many,TGTGCCAGCAGCTTCTCTAGCGGAGTCTCCTACAATGAGCAGTTCTTC,CASSFSSGVSYNEQFF
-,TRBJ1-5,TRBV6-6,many,TGTGCCAGCAGTTACTCGAGTTCGAGGTGGGGACGTCAGCCCCAGCATTTT,CASSYSSSRWGRQPQHF
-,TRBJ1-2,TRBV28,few,TGTGCCAGCAGTTTTCCGGGGGGGAACTATGGCTACACCTTC,CASSFPGGNYGYTF
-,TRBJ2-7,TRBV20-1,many,TGCAGTGCTAGTCGCATCTCGGGAGTTACCTACGAGCAGTACTTC,CSASRISGVTYEQYF
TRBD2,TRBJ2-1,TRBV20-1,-,TGCAGTGCTAGAGATCGAGCGGGAGGGAGGAGGGAGCAGTTCTTC,CSARDRAGGRREQFF
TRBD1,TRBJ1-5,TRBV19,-,TGTGCCAGTAGTATGTACAGGGGAGGCAATCAGCCCCAGCATTTT,CASSMYRGGNQPQHF
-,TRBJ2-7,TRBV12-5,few,TGTGCTAGTTGGGGTGTACACGAGCAGTACTTC,CASWGVHEQYF
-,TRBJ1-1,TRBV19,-,TGTGCCAGTAGTATTGGGAATTTGAACACTGAAGCTTTCTTT,CASSIGNLNTEAFF
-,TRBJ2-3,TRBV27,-,TGTGCCAGCACCCCGAGACTCTGGAAGGGAACAGATACGCAGTATTTT,CASTPRLWKGTDTQYF
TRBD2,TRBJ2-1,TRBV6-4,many,TGTGCCAGCAGTGAGGCTAGCGGATCGCCTTACAATGAGCAGTTCTTC,CASSEASGSPYNEQFF
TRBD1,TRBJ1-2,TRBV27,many,TGTGCCAGCAGTCCTACCCCGGGACAGCTAAACTATGGCTACACCTTC,CASSPTPGQLNYGYTF
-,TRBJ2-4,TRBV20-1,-,TGCAGTGCCCCCTTACTAGCTCTGAAAAACATTCAGTACTTC,CSAPLLALKNIQYF
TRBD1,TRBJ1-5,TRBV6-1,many,TGTGCCAGCAGACGCGTTTCCGGACAGGGTAGCAATCAGCCCCAGCATTTT,CASRRVSGQGSNQPQHF
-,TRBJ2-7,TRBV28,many,TGTGCCAGCACCTACGCCCGGGACGCACCCTACGAGCAGTACTTC,CASTYARDAPYEQYF
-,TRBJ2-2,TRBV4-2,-,TGTGCCAGCAGCCAAGATCTTGGAGCCCGGGAGCTGTTTTTT,CASSQDLGARELFF
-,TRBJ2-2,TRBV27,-,TGTGCCAGCAGTTTGATCGATCAGCGCTCCGGGGAGCTGTTTTTT,CASSLIDQRSGELFF
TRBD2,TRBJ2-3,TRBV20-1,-,TGCAGTGCTACAATTAGCGGGAGGCCTCCAGATACGCAGTATTTT,CSATISGRPPDTQYF
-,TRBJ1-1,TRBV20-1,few,TGCAGTGCTAGAGATGGGTCAGGGGCAATGAACACTGAAGCTTTCTTT,CSARDGSGAMNTEAFF
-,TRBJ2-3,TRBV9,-,TGTGCCAGCAGCGTAGTTAGCGGCACAGATACGCAGTATTTT,CASSVVSGTDTQYF
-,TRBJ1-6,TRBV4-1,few,TGCGCCAGCAGCCAAGTTACCCCCCGTCGAGATGGGATCGATTCACCCCTCCACTTT,CASSQVTPRRDGIDSPLHF
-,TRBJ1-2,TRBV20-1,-,TGCAGTGCTAGCTACCGGGACTACTATGGCTACACCTTC,CSASYRDYYGYTF
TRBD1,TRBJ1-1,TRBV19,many,TGTGCCAGCATTAACGTGGAACGGGACAGGGACTCAGCTTTCTTT,CASINVERDRDSAFF
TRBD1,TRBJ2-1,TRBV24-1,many,TGTGCCACCAGTGATTCCCCGGGACAGGGAAGCTCCTACAATGAGCAGTTCTTC,CATSDSPGQGSSYNEQFF
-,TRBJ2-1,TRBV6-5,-,TGTGCCAGCAGTTACCACGACAGTTACAATGAGCAGTTCTTC,CASSYHDSYNEQFF
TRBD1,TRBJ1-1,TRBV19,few,TGTGCCAGTAGAAGGGACAGCCTCACTGAAGCTTTCTTT,CASRRDSLTEAFF
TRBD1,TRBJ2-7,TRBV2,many,TGTGCCAGCAGGCGGGACAGGACGAGTGAGCAGTACTTC,CASRRDRTSEQYF
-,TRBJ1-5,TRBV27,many,TGTGCCAGCAGTTTAATATCAGACTGGGATCAGCCCCAGCATTTT,CASSLISDWDQPQHF
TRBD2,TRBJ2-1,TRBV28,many,TGTGCCAGCTATGCCAGACTAGCGGGCAACAATGAGCAGTTCTTC,CASYARLAGNNEQFF
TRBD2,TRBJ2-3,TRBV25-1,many,TGTGCCAGCAGTCTAGCGGGAGTGTCAGATACGCAGTATTTT,CASSLAGVSDTQYF
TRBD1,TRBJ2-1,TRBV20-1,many,TGCAGTGCTGAGACCCGACAGGGGACCAATGAGCAGTTCTTC,CSAETRQGTNEQFF
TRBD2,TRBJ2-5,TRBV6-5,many,TGTGCCAGCAGTTACTCAGCGGGAGAAGGAGAGACCCAGTACTTC,CASSYSAGEGETQYF
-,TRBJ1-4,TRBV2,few,TGTGCCAGCAGTGACTTGGGGATTGATGAAAAACTGTTTTTT,CASSDLGIDEKLFF
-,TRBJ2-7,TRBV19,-,TGTGCCAGTAGTATCGGGACAAGGAGCTCCTACGAGCAGTACTTC,CASSIGTRSSYEQYF
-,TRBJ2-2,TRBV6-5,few,TGTGCCACCAGTTACGGACCCACCCTATTTAACACCGGGGAGCTGTTTTTT,CATSYGPTLFNTGELFF
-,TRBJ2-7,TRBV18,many,TGTGCCAGCTCACCGGAGGAGGTCTACGAGCAGTACTTC,CASSPEEVYEQYF
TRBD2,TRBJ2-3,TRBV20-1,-,TGCAGTGCCGACGACTGGAGAAGCGGGAGGAGGGGCACAGATACGCAGTATTTT,CSADDWRSGRRGTDTQYF
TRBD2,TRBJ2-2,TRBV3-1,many,TGTGCCAGCAGCCAGTATAAGGGACTAGCCATGAACACCGGGGAGCTGTTTTTT,CASSQYKGLAMNTGELFF
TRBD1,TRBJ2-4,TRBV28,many,TGTGCCAGCCAAAGGTACCAGGGGGCACGGGCCAAAAACATTCAGTACTTC,CASQRYQGARAKNIQYF
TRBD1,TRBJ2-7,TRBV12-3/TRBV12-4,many,TGTGCCAGCAGTACAGGGGATCCCCTCGAGCAGTACTTC,CASSTGDPLEQYF
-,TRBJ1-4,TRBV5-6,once,TGTGCCAGCAGCTTGGCCCCCGGGATGGATGAAAAACTGTTTTTT,CASSLAPGMDEKLFF